A single sample gave rise to the 2 T cell receptor beta chains below, sequenced in a study of human T cells and chemical hapten exposure. Time point defined: pre-sensitization, week 0. Treatment reported: therapeutic diphenylcyclopropenone sensitization with weekly scalp DPC. A single record per CDR3 protein comes from TCRdb applying MiXCR to the RACE reads. Of approximately 260,000 distinct CDR3 sequences listed, over 7.5% are singletons. Specimen: whole blood, collected in connection with sensitization to the hapten diphenylcyclopropenone (DPC). The origin of the receptors is a man younger than 35 with alopecia areata. Some clones in this sample may be carry-over from other donors' samples.

The gene calls are TRBV5-1 and TRBJ2-7, with D possibly TRBD2 on 5 matching bases. This CDR3 is built from 16 residues. The germline V gene has CDR1 SGHRS and CDR2 YFSETQ. With 2 bases removed from V and 0 bases from J, the gap between germline ends came to 15 bases. The CDR3: CASSLGSDYISYEQYF. The CDR3 DNA sequence: TGCGCCAGCAGCTTAGGCAGCGACTATATCTCCTACGAGCAGTACTTC.

The chain couples TRBV14 to TRBJ2-3; a possible D gene is TRBD1 (6 bases). This CDR3 is built from 16 residues. In germline, CDR1 is SGHDN, CDR2 FVKESK. Trimming removed 6 bases at V and 4 bases at J, with 20 bases between. CDR3 loop: CASSSTSGARADTQYF. DNA for the CDR3: TGTGCCAGCAGTTCGACATCAGGGGCGCGTGCAGATACGCAGTATTTT. Combining the CDR3 with reference TRBV14 and TRBJ2-3 gives the whole variable domain EAGVTQFPSHSVIEKGQTVTLRCDPISGHDNLYWYRRVMGKEIKFLLHFVKESKQDESGMPNNRFLAERTGGTYSTLKVQPAELEDSGVYFCASSSTSGARADTQYFGPGTRLTVL.